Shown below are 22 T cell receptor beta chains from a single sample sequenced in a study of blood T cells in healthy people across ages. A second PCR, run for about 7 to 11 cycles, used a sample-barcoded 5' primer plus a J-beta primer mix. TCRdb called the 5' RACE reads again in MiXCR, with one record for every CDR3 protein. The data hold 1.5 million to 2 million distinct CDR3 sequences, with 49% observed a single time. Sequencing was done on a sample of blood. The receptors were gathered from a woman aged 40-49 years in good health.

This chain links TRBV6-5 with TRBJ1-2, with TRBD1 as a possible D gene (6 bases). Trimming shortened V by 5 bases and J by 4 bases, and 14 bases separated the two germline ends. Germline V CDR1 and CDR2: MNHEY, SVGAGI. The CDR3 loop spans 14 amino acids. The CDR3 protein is CASSGRTEIYGYTF. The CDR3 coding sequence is TGTGCCAGCAGTGGGAGGACAGAGATCTATGGCTACACCTTC.

The CDR3 DNA follows: TGTGCCAGCAGCTTGGGACAGAGCGAACGTCAGCCCCAGCATTTT. Encoded protein: CASSLGQSERQPQHF. The V gene is TRBV13, the J gene TRBJ1-5; 7 bases are shared with TRBD1. The CDR3 covers 15 residues. Losses at the gene ends were 3 bases for V and 6 bases for J; bases not matched to a gene: 8. From germline, CDR1 is PRHDT and CDR2 FYEKMQ (reference sequence).

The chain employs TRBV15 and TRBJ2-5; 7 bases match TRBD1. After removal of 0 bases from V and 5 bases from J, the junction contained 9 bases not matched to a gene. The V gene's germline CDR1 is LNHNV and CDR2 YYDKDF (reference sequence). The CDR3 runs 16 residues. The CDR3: CATSRDDVRGRETQYF. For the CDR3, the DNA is TGTGCCACCAGCAGAGATGATGTTAGGGGGCGGGAGACCCAGTACTTC. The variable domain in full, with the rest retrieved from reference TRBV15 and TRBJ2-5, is DAMVIQNPRYQVTQFGKPVTLSCSQTLNHNVMYWYQQKSSQAPKLLFHYYDKDFNNEADTPDNFQSRRPNTSFCFLDIRSPGLGDTAMYLCATSRDDVRGRETQYFGPGTRLLVL.

CDR3 region: CSVETGTGGIRYF. The CDR3 bases are TGCAGTGTTGAGACCGGGACAGGGGGAATTCGGTACTTC. The chain combines TRBV20-1 with TRBJ2-7; 11 nucleotides align to TRBD1. V was pared by 7 bases and J by 12 bases, with 14 bases of the junction left unmatched. This CDR3 comprises 13 residues. Germline V gene lookup returns CDR1 DFQATT and CDR2 SNEGSKA (reference sequence).

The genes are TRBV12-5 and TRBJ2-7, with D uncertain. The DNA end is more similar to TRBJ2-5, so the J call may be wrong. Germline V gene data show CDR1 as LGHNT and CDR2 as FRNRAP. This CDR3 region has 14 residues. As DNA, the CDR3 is TGTGCTAGTGGTTTGGAGTGGGCGGCGGAGACCCAGTACTTC. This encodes CASGLEWAAETQYF.

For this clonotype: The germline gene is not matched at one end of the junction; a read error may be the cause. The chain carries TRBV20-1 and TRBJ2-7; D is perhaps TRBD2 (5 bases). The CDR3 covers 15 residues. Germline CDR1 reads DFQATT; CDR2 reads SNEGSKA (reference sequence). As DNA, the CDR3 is TGCGGTGCTAGGTCGGCGGGCTCTACCCACTACGAGCAGTACTTC. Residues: CGARSAGSTHYEQYF.

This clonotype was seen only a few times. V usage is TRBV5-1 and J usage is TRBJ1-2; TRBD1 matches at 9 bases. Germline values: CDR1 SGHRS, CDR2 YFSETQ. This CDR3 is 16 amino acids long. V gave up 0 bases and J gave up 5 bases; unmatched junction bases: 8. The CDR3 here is CASSLDGSTGGYGYTF. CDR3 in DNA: TGCGCCAGCAGCTTGGACGGCTCGACAGGGGGATATGGCTACACCTTC.

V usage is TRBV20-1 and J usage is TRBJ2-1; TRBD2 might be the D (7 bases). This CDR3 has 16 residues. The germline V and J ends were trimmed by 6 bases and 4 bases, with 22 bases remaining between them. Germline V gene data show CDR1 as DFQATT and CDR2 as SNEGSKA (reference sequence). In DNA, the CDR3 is TGCAGTGCCGGCTGGGCGGGGGCGGGGAGGTACAATGAGCAGTTCTTC. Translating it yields CSAGWAGAGRYNEQFF.

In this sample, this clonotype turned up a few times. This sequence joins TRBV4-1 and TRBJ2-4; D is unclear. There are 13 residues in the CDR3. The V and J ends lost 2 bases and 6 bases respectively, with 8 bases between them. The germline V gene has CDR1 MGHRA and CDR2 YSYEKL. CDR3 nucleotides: TGCGCCAGCAGCCAAAGTCGAGGAAACATTCAGTACTTC. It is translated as CASSQSRGNIQYF.

The CDR3 DNA is TGTGCCAGCAGCCAAGATGCGATGGCTCAAGAGACCCAGTACTTC. Encoded protein: CASSQDAMAQETQYF. The gene calls are TRBV4-2 and TRBJ2-5, with D hard to call. The CDR3 is 15 residues long. Looked up from germline, CDR1 is LGHNA and CDR2 is YNFKEQ. The V end lost 0 bases, the J end lost 2 bases, and 10 bases lay between the germline ends.

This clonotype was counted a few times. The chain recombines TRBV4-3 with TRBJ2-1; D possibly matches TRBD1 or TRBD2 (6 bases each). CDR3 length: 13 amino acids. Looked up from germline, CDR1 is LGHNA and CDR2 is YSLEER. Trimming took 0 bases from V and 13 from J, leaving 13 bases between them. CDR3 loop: CASSQDEGGGQFF. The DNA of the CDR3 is TGCGCCAGCAGCCAAGACGAGGGGGGAGGACAGTTCTTC.

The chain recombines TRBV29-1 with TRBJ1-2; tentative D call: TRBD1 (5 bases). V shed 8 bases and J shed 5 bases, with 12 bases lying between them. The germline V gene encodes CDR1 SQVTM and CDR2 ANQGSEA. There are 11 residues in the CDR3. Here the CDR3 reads CSLLGTYGYTF. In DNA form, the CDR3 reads TGCAGCCTGTTAGGGACGTATGGCTACACCTTC.

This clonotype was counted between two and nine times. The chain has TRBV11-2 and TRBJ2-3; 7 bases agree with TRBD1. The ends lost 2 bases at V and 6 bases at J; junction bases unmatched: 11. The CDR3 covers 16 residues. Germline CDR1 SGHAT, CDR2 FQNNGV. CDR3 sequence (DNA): TGTGCCAGCAGCTTATATGACAGGGTCCCCGGGGATACGCAGTATTTT. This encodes CASSLYDRVPGDTQYF. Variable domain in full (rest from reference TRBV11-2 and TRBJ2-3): EAGVAQSPRYKIIEKRQSVAFWCNPISGHATLYWYQQILGQGPKLLIQFQNNGVVDDSQLPKDRFSAERLKGVDSTLKIQPAKLEDSAVYLCASSLYDRVPGDTQYFGPGTRLTVL.

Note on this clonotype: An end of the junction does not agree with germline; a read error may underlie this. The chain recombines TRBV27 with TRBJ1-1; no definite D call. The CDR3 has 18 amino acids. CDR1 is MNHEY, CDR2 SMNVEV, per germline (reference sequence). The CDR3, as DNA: TGTGCCAGCAGCTTATTGCGACCCCGGGGAGAACTGAACACTGAAGCTTTCTTT. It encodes CASSLLRPRGELNTEAFF.

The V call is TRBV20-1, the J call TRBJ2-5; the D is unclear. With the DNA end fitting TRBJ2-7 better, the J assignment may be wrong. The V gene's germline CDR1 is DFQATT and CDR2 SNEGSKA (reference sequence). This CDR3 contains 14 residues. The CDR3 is CSARDRRVPYEQYF. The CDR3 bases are TGCAGTGCTAGAGATCGACGGGTCCCCTACGAGCAGTACTTC.

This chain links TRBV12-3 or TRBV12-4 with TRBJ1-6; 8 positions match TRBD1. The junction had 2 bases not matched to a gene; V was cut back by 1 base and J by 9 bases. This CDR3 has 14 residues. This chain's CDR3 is CASSLETGVSPLHF. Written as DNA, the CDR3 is TGTGCCAGCAGTTTAGAGACAGGGGTTTCACCCCTCCACTTT.

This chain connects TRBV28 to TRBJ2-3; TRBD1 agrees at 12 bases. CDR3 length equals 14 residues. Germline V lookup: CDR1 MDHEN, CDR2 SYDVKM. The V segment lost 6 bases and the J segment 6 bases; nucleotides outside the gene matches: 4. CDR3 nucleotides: TGTGCCAGCAGGGGGACAGGGGGCGCGGATACGCAGTATTTT. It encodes CASRGTGGADTQYF.

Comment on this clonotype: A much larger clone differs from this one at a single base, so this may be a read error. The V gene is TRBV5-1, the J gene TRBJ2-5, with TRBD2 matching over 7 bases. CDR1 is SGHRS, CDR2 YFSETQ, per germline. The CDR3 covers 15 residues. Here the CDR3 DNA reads TGCACCAGCAGCTTACCGGGGCGGGGGCAAGAGACCCAGTACTTC. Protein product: CTSSLPGRGQETQYF. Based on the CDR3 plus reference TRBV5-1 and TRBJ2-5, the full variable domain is KAGVTQTPRYLIKTRGQQVTLSCSPISGHRSVSWYQQTPGQGLQFLFEYFSETQRNKGNFPGRFSGRQFSNSRSEMNVSTLELGDSALYLCTSSLPGRGQETQYFGPGTRLLVL.

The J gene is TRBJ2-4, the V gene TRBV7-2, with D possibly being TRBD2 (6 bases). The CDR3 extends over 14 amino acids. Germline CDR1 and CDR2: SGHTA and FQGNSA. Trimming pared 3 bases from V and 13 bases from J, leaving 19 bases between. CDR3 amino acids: CASSFDSRLEEQYF. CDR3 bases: TGTGCCAGCAGCTTTGATTCCAGACTAGAGGAGCAGTACTTC. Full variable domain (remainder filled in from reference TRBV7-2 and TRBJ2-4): GAGVSQSPSNKVTEKGKDVELRCDPISGHTALYWYRQSLGQGLEFLIYFQGNSAPDKSGLPSDRFSAERTGGSVSTLTIQRTQQEDSAVYLCASSFDSRLEEQYFGAGTRLSVL.

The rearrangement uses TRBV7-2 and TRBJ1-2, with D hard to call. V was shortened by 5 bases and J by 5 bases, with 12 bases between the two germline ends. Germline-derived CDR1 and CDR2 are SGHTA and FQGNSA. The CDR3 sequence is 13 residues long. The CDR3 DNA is TGTGCCAGCAGCGCACCCGGGGATTATGGCTACACCTTC. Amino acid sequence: CASSAPGDYGYTF.

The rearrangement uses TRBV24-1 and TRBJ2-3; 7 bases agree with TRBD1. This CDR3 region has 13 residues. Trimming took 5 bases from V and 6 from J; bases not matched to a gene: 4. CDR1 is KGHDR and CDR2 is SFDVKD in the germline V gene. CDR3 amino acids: CATSATGEDTQYF. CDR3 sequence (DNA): TGTGCCACCAGTGCTACAGGGGAGGATACGCAGTATTTT.

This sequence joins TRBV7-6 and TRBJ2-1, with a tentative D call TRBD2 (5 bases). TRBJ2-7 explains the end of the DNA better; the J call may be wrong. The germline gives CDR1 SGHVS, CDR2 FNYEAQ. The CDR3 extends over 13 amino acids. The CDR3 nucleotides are TGTGCCAGCAGCTTAGGGCGGGCCAACGAGCAGTACTTC. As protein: CASSLGRANEQYF.